One and the same sample provided the 29 T cell receptor beta chains below, sequenced in a study of beta chain features in type 1 diabetes. Study results and caveats: A moderate, significant TCRB CDR3 shortening appeared in type 1 diabetes across four CD4+ subsets.

Isolated RNA was reverse transcribed in full, so expressed TCRB transcripts were sequenced. The method was immunoSEQ multiplex PCR; TCRdb's version includes in-frame clones alone and lacks a portion of them. The sample has 160,000 or so clones, around 8.6% seen once; the top ten hold more than 0.45%. For these TCRs, the target antigens are not known. Sequencing input: central memory CD4+ T cells from blood. The receptors come from a woman aged 18-29 years with type 1 diabetes.

A few counts support this clone. V and J are TRBV29-1 and TRBJ2-1; 9 bases align to TRBD2. CDR1 is SQVTM, CDR2 ANQGSEA, per germline. Losses at the gene ends were 6 bases for V and 5 bases for J; bases not matched to a gene: 8. The CDR3 sequence is 14 residues long. CDR3 in amino acids: CSVSPGLADNEQFF. CDR3 nucleotide sequence: TGCAGCGTCTCACCGGGACTAGCAGACAATGAGCAGTTCTTC.

There are many counts of this clone. This chain joins TRBV7-9 and TRBJ2-3, with 8 nucleotides matching TRBD2. Trimming removed 5 bases from V and 4 bases from J; junction bases left unmatched: 8. The CDR3 sequence is 15 residues long. Germline CDR1 and CDR2: SEHNR and FQNEAQ (reference sequence). CDR3 DNA sequence: TGTGCCAGCAGCCCTCTCGGCGGGGGGTCAGATACGCAGTATTTT. It yields the protein CASSPLGGGSDTQYF.

In its sample, this clone was seen a few times. The chain couples TRBV18 to TRBJ2-1; 8 bases match TRBD1. V shed 6 bases and J 8 bases; nucleotides not matched to a gene: 6. CDR1 and CDR2 from the germline V gene are KGHSH and LQKENI. The CDR3 is 13 amino acids. CDR3 sequence reads: CASSQDRADEQFF. The CDR3 nucleotides read TGTGCCAGCTCTCAGGACAGGGCCGATGAGCAGTTCTTC.

The rearrangement joins TRBV5-1 to TRBJ2-7, with D unclear. From germline, CDR1 is SGHRS and CDR2 YFSETQ. V gave up 5 bases and J gave up 4 bases, with 7 bases separating them. The CDR3 is 11 residues long. In nucleotides, the CDR3 is TGCGCCAGCAGAATGGAGTACGAGCAGTACTTC. Encoded protein: CASRMEYEQYF. Full variable domain (rest looked up from reference TRBV5-1 and TRBJ2-7): KAGVTQTPRYLIKTRGQQVTLSCSPISGHRSVSWYQQTPGQGLQFLFEYFSETQRNKGNFPGRFSGRQFSNSRSEMNVSTLELGDSALYLCASRMEYEQYFGPGTRLTVT.

This clone was recorded a few times. This CDR3 is also generated by other DNA sequences in the sample. The genes are TRBV19 and TRBJ1-2, with 8 bases aligning to TRBD1. V gave up 5 bases and J gave up 4 bases; unmatched junction bases: 3. This CDR3 comprises 13 residues. From germline, CDR1 is LNHDA and CDR2 SQIVND (reference sequence). CDR3 coding DNA: TGTGCCAGTAGTCCAACAGGGGGCTATGGCTACACCTTC. Amino acids: CASSPTGGYGYTF.

The V gene is TRBV30, the J gene TRBJ2-5; no firm D call. Trimming cost V 1 base and J 5 bases, with 11 bases left between them. CDR3 length: 13 amino acids. Germline CDR1 and CDR2: GTSNPN and SVGIG (reference sequence). DNA for the CDR3: TGTGCCTGGAGTGATGGGTCTAGTGAGACCCAGTACTTC. It codes for CAWSDGSSETQYF.

The chain couples TRBV29-1 to TRBJ2-1, with TRBD1 identical over 12 bases. V was clipped by 6 bases and J by 6 bases; unmatched bases: 6. The CDR3 is 14 residues long. Looked up from germline, CDR1 is SQVTM and CDR2 is ANQGSEA. As DNA, the CDR3 is TGCAGCGTGGTGGGACAGGGGGCGTTCAATGAGCAGTTCTTC. It translates to CSVVGQGAFNEQFF.

This clone was observed a handful of times. CDR3 DNA: TGTGCCTGGAGTGTACTGCTAGCGGGAGGTGGTGAGACCCAGTACTTC. Encoded protein: CAWSVLLAGGGETQYF. The chain couples TRBV30 to TRBJ2-5, with 11 positions matching TRBD2. J gave up 5 bases and V 0 bases, and 8 bases lay outside the gene matches. The CDR3 spans 16 residues. Germline CDR1 and CDR2: GTSNPN and SVGIG (reference sequence).

This clone was detected a few times. The V gene is TRBV29-1, the J gene TRBJ1-5; 8 nucleotides agree with TRBD1. The CDR3 spans 12 residues. In germline, CDR1 is SQVTM, CDR2 ANQGSEA. The junction had 4 bases not matched to a gene; V was cut back by 7 bases and J by 5 bases. CDR3 amino acids: CSASTGDQPQHF. CDR3 sequence (DNA): TGCAGCGCCTCGACAGGGGATCAGCCCCAGCATTTT.

In regard to this clone: The sample carries other DNA sequences with the same CDR3. This rearrangement joins TRBV28 to TRBJ1-2; D unclear. Trimming shortened V by 8 bases and J by 0 bases, and 7 bases separated the two germline ends. Per the germline V gene, CDR1 is MDHEN and CDR2 is SYDVKM. The CDR3 consists of 12 residues. CDR3 in amino acids: CASSGSNYGYTF. The CDR3 nucleotides are TGTGCCAGCTCGGGGTCTAACTATGGCTACACCTTC.

The chain employs TRBV5-6 and TRBJ1-1; possibly TRBD1 for D (6 bases). Trimming cost V 2 bases and J 1 base, with 9 bases left between them. This CDR3 contains 14 residues. The germline V gene has CDR1 SGHDT and CDR2 YYEEEE. The CDR3 nucleotides are TGTGCCAGCAGCTTTGGGGACACGAACACTGAAGCTTTCTTT. Its protein product is CASSFGDTNTEAFF.

The chain recombines TRBV10-1 with TRBJ2-1, with 8 bases lining up with TRBD1. The germline CDR1 and CDR2 sequences are WNHNN and SYGVQD (reference sequence). V dropped 8 bases and J dropped 12; count of bases not matched to a gene: 12. The CDR3 spans 13 residues. The CDR3 region has the DNA TGCGCCAGCGCGCCAGGGGGCCGGCAAGGGCAGTTCTTC. Encoded protein: CASAPGGRQGQFF.

This clone was counted a few times. This chain connects TRBV5-1 to TRBJ2-3; 7 bases map to TRBD1. The trim removed 4 bases at V and 0 bases at J, leaving 5 bases unmatched. The germline CDR1 and CDR2 sequences are SGHRS and YFSETQ. The CDR3 has 15 residues. The CDR3 sequence is CASSEGAGSTDTQYF. CDR3 DNA sequence: TGCGCCAGCAGCGAGGGGGCGGGTAGCACAGATACGCAGTATTTT.

This clone came up a few times. The J gene is TRBJ1-1, the V gene TRBV4-3, with D unresolved. Germline CDR1 and CDR2: LGHNA and YSLEER. V was trimmed by 1 base and J by 1 base, leaving 10 bases between them. This CDR3 comprises 15 residues. The CDR3 DNA sequence: TGCGCCAGCAGCCAAGGTCAACTTCGGAACACTGAAGCTTTCTTT. It is translated as CASSQGQLRNTEAFF.

This sequence joins TRBV9 and TRBJ2-1; 14 bases are a match to TRBD2. V gave up 0 bases and J gave up 1 base; unmatched junction bases: 6. The V gene's germline CDR1 is SGDLS and CDR2 YYNGEE. CDR3 length: 19 amino acids. The CDR3 DNA sequence: TGTGCCAGCAGCGTAGGAGGGGGACTAGCGGGGGAGTCCTACAATGAGCAGTTCTTC. This sequence encodes CASSVGGGLAGESYNEQFF.

This clone was counted between two and nine times. The chain is built from TRBV29-1 and TRBJ2-6; tentatively, D is TRBD1 (5 bases). The CDR3 extends over 14 amino acids. The V gene lost 8 bases and the J gene lost 0 bases, with 11 bases spanning the gap. Germline V lookup: CDR1 SQVTM, CDR2 ANQGSEA. This CDR3 reads CSTGDSSGANVLTF. For the CDR3, the DNA is TGCAGCACAGGCGATAGCTCTGGGGCCAACGTCCTGACTTTC. Filled out from reference TRBV29-1 and TRBJ2-6, the complete variable domain reads SAVISQKPSRDICQRGTSLTIQCQVDSQVTMMFWYRQQPGQSLTLIATANQGSEATYESGFVIDKFPISRPNLTFSTLTVSNMSPEDSSIYLCSTGDSSGANVLTFGAGSRLTVL.

The gene calls are TRBV7-6 and TRBJ2-7; 12 nucleotides line up with TRBD2. This CDR3 contains 19 residues. V shed 1 base, J shed 2 bases, and the junction held 12 bases outside the gene matches. CDR1 and CDR2 from the germline V gene are SGHVS and FNYEAQ. The CDR3 DNA is TGTGCCAGCAGCTTAGGGTCCCTAGCGGGAGGGCCTAGGGCCTACGAGCAGTACTTC. This gives the protein CASSLGSLAGGPRAYEQYF. Full variable domain (rest looked up from reference TRBV7-6 and TRBJ2-7): GAGVSQSPRYKVTKRGQDVALRCDPISGHVSLYWYRQALGQGPEFLTYFNYEAQQDKSGLPNDRFSAERPEGSISTLTIQRTEQRDSAMYRCASSLGSLAGGPRAYEQYFGPGTRLTVT.

This clone has only a few counts. The chain couples TRBV4-1 to TRBJ2-4; D ambiguous. CDR3 length: 15 amino acids. CDR1 is MGHRA, CDR2 YSYEKL, per germline. The germline V and J ends were trimmed by 0 bases and 0 bases, with 6 bases remaining between them. The CDR3 bases are TGCGCCAGCAGCCAAGAATTTCTAGCCAAAAACATTCAGTACTTC. As protein: CASSQEFLAKNIQYF.

This clone was found a few times. The chain uses TRBV9 and TRBJ1-1; D remains unclear. This CDR3 has 15 residues. Germline assignment: CDR1 SGDLS and CDR2 YYNGEE. Trimming removed 0 bases at V and 0 bases at J, with 9 bases between. The CDR3 protein is CASSVATDMNTEAFF. The CDR3 region has the DNA TGTGCCAGCAGCGTAGCTACAGACATGAACACTGAAGCTTTCTTT.

The chain combines TRBV6-5 with TRBJ2-3, with TRBD1 matching over 7 bases. The CDR3 is 12 amino acids. Germline values: CDR1 MNHEY, CDR2 SVGAGI. V lost 5 bases, J lost 5 bases, and 1 base stayed unmatched. The CDR3 nucleotides read TGTGCCAGCAGTCGGGACAGAGATACGCAGTATTTT. Translating it yields CASSRDRDTQYF.

The chain links TRBV28 to TRBJ2-7; weak D call: TRBD2 (6 bases). This CDR3 has 12 residues. Trimming shortened V by 3 bases and J by 4 bases, and 7 bases separated the two germline ends. The germline V gene encodes CDR1 MDHEN and CDR2 SYDVKM. CDR3 loop: CASSLGGYEQYF. The CDR3 region has the DNA TGTGCCAGCAGTTTGGGGGGTTACGAGCAGTACTTC.

This chain connects TRBV19 to TRBJ2-3; 9 bases map to TRBD1. This CDR3 has 14 residues. CDR1 is LNHDA and CDR2 is SQIVND in the germline V gene (reference sequence). V lost 6 bases, J lost 6 bases, and 7 bases stayed unmatched. CDR3 coding DNA: TGTGCCAGTAGCCACAGGGGGCGGAGGGATACGCAGTATTTT. Translating it yields CASSHRGRRDTQYF.

The chain uses TRBV19 and TRBJ2-5; D is unresolved. Trimming pared 7 bases from V and 11 bases from J, leaving 23 bases between. The CDR3 consists of 14 residues. Germline CDR1 is LNHDA and CDR2 is SQIVND (reference sequence). The DNA for the CDR3 is TGTGCCAGTAAAGGAACCGAAGAAGCGAAAAAGCAGTACTTC. It specifies CASKGTEEAKKQYF.

The chain carries TRBV5-1 and TRBJ1-2; TRBD1 aligns across 8 bases. The V segment lost 3 bases and the J segment 3 bases; nucleotides outside the gene matches: 4. CDR1 and CDR2 from the germline V gene are SGHRS and YFSETQ. The CDR3 is made up of 14 amino acids. The CDR3 spells CASSSMTGDYGYTF. For the CDR3, the DNA is TGCGCCAGCAGCTCAATGACAGGGGACTATGGCTACACCTTC.

This clone has only a few counts. The V and J genes are TRBV14 and TRBJ1-6; D might be TRBD1 (6 bases). Looked up from germline, CDR1 is SGHDN and CDR2 is FVKESK. Trimming took off 4 bases at V and 9 bases at J, with 13 bases between the two ends. This CDR3 contains 14 residues. The CDR3 reads CASSRTVTISPLHF. As DNA, the CDR3 is TGTGCCAGCAGCCGGACAGTGACTATTTCACCCCTCCACTTT. Combining the CDR3 with reference TRBV14 and TRBJ1-6 gives the whole variable domain EAGVTQFPSHSVIEKGQTVTLRCDPISGHDNLYWYRRVMGKEIKFLLHFVKESKQDESGMPNNRFLAERTGGTYSTLKVQPAELEDSGVYFCASSRTVTISPLHFGNGTRLTVT.

The V call is TRBV6-5, the J call TRBJ2-7; a weak D match, TRBD2 (5 bases). There are 11 residues in the CDR3. V lost 7 bases and J 6 bases, leaving 10 bases between the germline ends. CDR1 and CDR2 (germline): MNHEY, SVGAGI. This CDR3 is CASTRGAEQYF. CDR3 nucleotide sequence: TGTGCCAGCACCCGGGGAGCCGAGCAGTACTTC.

The J gene is TRBJ2-3, the V gene TRBV5-1; 7 bases agree with TRBD1. Germline CDR1 is SGHRS and CDR2 is YFSETQ. J gave up 1 base and V 3 bases, and 5 bases lay outside the gene matches. The CDR3 contains 15 residues. For the CDR3, the DNA is TGCGCCAGCAGCTCAAGACAGGGACGCACAGATACGCAGTATTTT. As protein: CASSSRQGRTDTQYF. Together with reference TRBV5-1 and TRBJ2-3, the CDR3 gives the full variable domain: KAGVTQTPRYLIKTRGQQVTLSCSPISGHRSVSWYQQTPGQGLQFLFEYFSETQRNKGNFPGRFSGRQFSNSRSEMNVSTLELGDSALYLCASSSRQGRTDTQYFGPGTRLTVL.

A few counts support this clone. The chain employs TRBV5-4 and TRBJ1-1; a possible D gene is TRBD1 (5 bases). Germline-derived CDR1 and CDR2 are SGHNT and YYREEE (reference sequence). V was shortened by 5 bases and J by 9 bases, with 14 bases between the two germline ends. The CDR3 has 12 residues. The CDR3 DNA sequence: TGTGCCAGCAGTACAGGATATCAGAAAGCTTTCTTT. This encodes CASSTGYQKAFF. Variable domain in full (rest from reference TRBV5-4 and TRBJ1-1): ETGVTQSPTHLIKTRGQQVTLRCSSQSGHNTVSWYQQALGQGPQFIFQYYREEENGRGNFPPRFSGLQFPNYSSELNVNALELDDSALYLCASSTGYQKAFFGQGTRLTVV.

The chain uses TRBV6-6 and TRBJ2-1; D perhaps matches TRBD1 (5 bases). CDR1 MNHNY and CDR2 SVGAGI come from the germline V gene (reference sequence). Trimming stripped 3 bases from V and 11 bases from J, with 14 bases between. This CDR3 contains 13 residues. CDR3 amino acids: CASSYNAQGKQFF. The CDR3 bases are TGTGCCAGCAGTTATAATGCTCAGGGAAAGCAGTTCTTC.